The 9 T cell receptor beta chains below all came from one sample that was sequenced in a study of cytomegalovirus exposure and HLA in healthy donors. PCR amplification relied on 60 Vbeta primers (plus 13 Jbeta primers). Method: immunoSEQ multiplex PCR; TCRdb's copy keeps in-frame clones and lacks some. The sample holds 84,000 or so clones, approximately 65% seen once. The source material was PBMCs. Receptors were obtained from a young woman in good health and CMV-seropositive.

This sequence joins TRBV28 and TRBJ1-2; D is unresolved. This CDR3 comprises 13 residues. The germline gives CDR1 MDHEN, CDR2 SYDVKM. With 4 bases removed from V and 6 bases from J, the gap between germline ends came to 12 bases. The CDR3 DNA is TGTGCCAGCAGTTCCGGCACCCGGGATGGCTACACCTTC. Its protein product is CASSSGTRDGYTF.

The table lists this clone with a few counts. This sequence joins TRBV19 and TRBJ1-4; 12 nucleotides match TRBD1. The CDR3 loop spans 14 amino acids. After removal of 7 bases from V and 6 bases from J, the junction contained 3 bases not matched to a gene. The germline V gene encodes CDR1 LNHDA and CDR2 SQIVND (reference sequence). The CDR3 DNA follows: TGTGCCAGTAAGCGGGACAGGGGGCATGAAAAACTGTTTTTT. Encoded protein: CASKRDRGHEKLFF. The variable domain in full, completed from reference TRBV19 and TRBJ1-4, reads DGGITQSPKYLFRKEGQNVTLSCEQNLNHDAMYWYRQDPGQGLRLIYYSQIVNDFQKGDIAEGYSVSREKKESFPLTVTSAQKNPTAFYLCASKRDRGHEKLFFGSGTQLSVL.

The CDR3 DNA reads as TGTGCCAGCAACCTTATCGGGACAGTTAACACTGAAGCTTTCTTT. This gives the protein CASNLIGTVNTEAFF. This sequence joins TRBV28 and TRBJ1-1; 7 bases fit TRBD1. CDR3 length: 15 residues. The germline CDR1 and CDR2 sequences are MDHEN and SYDVKM. The junction had 10 bases not matched to a gene; V was cut back by 7 bases and J by 2 bases.

The CDR3 region has the DNA TGTGCCAGCAGCGTATCGGTAGGGGAGAACACCGGGGAGCTGTTTTTT. Translated: CASSVSVGENTGELFF. This chain joins TRBV9 and TRBJ2-2; D is perhaps TRBD1 (5 bases). CDR1 and CDR2 (germline): SGDLS, YYNGEE. The ends were cut back, 1 base at V and 1 base at J, with 11 bases in the middle. The CDR3 totals 16 residues.

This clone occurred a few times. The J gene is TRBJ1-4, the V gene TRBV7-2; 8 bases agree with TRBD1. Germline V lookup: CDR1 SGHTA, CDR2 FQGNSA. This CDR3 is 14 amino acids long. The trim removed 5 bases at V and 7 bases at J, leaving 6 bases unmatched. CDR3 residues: CASSIRQGSEKLFF. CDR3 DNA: TGTGCCAGCAGCATCCGACAGGGGAGTGAAAAACTGTTTTTT.

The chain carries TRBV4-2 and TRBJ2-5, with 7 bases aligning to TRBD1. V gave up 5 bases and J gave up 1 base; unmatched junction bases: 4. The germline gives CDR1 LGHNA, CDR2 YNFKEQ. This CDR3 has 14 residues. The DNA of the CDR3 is TGTGCCAGCAGCAAAGGACAGGCCCAAGAGACCCAGTACTTC. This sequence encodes CASSKGQAQETQYF.

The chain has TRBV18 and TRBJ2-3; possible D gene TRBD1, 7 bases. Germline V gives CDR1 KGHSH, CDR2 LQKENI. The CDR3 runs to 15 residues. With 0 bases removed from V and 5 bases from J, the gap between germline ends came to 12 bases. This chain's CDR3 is CASSPPRQGGDTQYF. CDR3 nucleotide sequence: TGTGCCAGCTCACCACCCCGGCAGGGGGGAGATACGCAGTATTTT.

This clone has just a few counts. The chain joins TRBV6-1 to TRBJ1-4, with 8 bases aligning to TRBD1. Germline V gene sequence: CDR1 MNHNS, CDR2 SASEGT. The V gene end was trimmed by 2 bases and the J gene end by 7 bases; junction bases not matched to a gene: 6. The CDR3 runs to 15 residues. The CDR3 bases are TGTGCCAGCAGTGAACGTACAGGGGGAGGTGAAAAACTGTTTTTT. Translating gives CASSERTGGGEKLFF.

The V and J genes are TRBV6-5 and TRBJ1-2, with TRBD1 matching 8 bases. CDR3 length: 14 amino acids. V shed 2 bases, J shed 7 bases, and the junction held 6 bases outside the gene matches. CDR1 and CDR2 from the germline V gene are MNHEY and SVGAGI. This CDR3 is CASSYEQGARGYTF. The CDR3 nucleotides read TGTGCCAGCAGTTACGAGCAGGGGGCGCGTGGCTACACCTTC.